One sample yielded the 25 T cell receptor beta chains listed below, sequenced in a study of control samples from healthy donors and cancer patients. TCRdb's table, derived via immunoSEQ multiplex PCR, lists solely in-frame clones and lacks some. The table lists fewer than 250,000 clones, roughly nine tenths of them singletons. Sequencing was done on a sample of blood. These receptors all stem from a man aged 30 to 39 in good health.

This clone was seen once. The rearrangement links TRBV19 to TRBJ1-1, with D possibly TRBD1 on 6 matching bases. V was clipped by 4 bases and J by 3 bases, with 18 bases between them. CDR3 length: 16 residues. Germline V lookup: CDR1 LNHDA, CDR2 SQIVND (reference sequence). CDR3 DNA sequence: TGTGCCAGTAGTAGGACAAGAGGGGGGCAGGACACTGAAGCTTTCTTT. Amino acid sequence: CASSRTRGGQDTEAFF.

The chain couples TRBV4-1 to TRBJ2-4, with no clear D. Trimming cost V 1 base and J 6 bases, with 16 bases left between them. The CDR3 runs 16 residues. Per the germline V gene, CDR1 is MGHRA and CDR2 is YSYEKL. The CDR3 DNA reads TGCGCCAGCAGCCAAGGGTCGGCAGTTCTTGGAAACATTCAGTACTTC. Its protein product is CASSQGSAVLGNIQYF.

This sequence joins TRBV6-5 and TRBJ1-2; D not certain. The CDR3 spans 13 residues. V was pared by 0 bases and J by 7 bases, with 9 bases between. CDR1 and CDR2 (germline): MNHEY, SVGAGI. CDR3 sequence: CASSYSTSGGYTF. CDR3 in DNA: TGTGCCAGCAGTTACTCGACATCCGGTGGCTACACCTTC.

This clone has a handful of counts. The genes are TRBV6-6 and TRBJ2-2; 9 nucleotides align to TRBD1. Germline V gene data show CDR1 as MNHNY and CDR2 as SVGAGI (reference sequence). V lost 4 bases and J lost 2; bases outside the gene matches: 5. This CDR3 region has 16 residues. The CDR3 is CASSWGQGINTGELFF. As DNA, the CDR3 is TGTGCCAGCAGTTGGGGACAGGGCATAAACACCGGGGAGCTGTTTTTT.

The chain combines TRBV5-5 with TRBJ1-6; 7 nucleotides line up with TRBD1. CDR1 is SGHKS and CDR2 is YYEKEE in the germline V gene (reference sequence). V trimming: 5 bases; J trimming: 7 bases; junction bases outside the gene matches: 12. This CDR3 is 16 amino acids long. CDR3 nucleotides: TGTGCCAGCAGTTTCGAGGCAGGGGGGACGAATTCACCCCTCCACTTT. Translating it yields CASSFEAGGTNSPLHF.

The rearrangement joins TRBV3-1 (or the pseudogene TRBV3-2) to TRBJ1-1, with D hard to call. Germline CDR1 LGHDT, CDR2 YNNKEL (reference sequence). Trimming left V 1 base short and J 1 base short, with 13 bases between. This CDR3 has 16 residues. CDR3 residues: CASSQGRTPANTEAFF. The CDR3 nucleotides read TGTGCCAGCAGCCAAGGAAGGACCCCAGCGAACACTGAAGCTTTCTTT.

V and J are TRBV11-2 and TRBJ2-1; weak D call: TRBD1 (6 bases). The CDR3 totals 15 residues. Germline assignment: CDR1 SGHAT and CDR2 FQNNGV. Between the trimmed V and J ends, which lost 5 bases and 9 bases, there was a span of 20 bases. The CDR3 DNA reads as TGTGCCAGCAGCGCTAGTTGGGCAGGGGTAGGTGAGCAGTTCTTC. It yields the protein CASSASWAGVGEQFF.

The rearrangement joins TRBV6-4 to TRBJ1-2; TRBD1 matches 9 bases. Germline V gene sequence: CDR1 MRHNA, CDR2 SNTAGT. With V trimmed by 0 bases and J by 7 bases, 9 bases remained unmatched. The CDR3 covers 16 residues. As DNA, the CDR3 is TGTGCCAGCAGTGACTCGATAGGGACAGGGCCCCGTGGCTACACCTTC. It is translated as CASSDSIGTGPRGYTF.

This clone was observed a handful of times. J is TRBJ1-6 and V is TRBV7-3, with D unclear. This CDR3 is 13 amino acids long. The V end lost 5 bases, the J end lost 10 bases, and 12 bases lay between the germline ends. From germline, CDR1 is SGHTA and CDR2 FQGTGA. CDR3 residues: CASSKDMGSPLHF. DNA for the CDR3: TGTGCCAGCAGCAAGGATATGGGGTCACCCCTCCACTTT. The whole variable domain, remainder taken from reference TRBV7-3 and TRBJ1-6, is GAGVSQTPSNKVTEKGKYVELRCDPISGHTALYWYRQSLGQGPEFLIYFQGTGAADDSGLPNDRFFAVRPEGSVSTLKIQRTERGDSAVYLCASSKDMGSPLHFGNGTRLTVT.

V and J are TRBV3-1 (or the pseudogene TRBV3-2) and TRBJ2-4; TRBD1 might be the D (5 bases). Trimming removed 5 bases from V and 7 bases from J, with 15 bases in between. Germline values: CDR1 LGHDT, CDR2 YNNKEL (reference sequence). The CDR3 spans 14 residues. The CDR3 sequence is CASSIGHGENIQYF. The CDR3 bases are TGTGCCAGCAGCATAGGACATGGAGAGAACATTCAGTACTTC.

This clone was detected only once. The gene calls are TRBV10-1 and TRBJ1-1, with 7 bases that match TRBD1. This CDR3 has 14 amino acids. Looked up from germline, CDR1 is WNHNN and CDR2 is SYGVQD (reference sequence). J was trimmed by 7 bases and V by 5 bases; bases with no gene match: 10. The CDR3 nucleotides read TGCGCCAGCAGTATGGACAGGACGGGGGATGAAGCTTTCTTT. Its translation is CASSMDRTGDEAFF.

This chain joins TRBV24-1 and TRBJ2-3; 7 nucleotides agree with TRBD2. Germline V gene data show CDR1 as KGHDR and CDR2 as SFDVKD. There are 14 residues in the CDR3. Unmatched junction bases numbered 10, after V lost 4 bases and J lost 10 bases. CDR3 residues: CATSEKTSLPSQYF. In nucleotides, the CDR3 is TGTGCCACCAGTGAAAAGACTAGCCTACCTTCGCAGTATTTT.

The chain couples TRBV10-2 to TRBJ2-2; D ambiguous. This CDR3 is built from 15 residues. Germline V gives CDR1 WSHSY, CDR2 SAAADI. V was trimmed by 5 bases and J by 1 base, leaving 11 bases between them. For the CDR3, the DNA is TGCGCCAGCAGTTTGTCTAAGAAGAACACCGGGGAGCTGTTTTTT. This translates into CASSLSKKNTGELFF.

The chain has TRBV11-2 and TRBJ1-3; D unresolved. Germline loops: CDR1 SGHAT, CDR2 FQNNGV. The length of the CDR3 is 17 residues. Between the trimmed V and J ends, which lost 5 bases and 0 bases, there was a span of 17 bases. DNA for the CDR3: TGTGCCAGCAGCCCAGGACGGGTGGGGTCCTCTGGAAACACCATATATTTT. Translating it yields CASSPGRVGSSGNTIYF.

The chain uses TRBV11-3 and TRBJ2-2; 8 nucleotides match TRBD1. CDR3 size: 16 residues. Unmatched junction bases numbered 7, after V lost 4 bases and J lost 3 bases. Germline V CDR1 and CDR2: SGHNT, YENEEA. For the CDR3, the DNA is TGTGCCAGCAGCTCGGGGACAGGACTCGACACCGGGGAGCTGTTTTTT. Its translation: CASSSGTGLDTGELFF. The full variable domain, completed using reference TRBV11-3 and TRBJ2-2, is EAGVVQSPRYKIIEKKQPVAFWCNPISGHNTLYWYLQNLGQGPELLIRYENEEAVDDSQLPKDRFSAERLKGVDSTLKIQPAELGDSAVYLCASSSGTGLDTGELFFGEGSRLTVL.

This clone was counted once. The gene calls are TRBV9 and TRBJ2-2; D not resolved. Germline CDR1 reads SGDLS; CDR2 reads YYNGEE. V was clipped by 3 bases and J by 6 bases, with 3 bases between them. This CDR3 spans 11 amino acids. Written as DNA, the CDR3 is TGTGCCAGCAGCGGTTCCGGGGAGCTGTTTTTT. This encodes CASSGSGELFF.

The CDR3 protein is CASSVSGMNTEAFF. The CDR3 DNA reads TGTGCCAGCAGTGTATCAGGTATGAACACTGAAGCTTTCTTT. This rearrangement joins TRBV2 to TRBJ1-1; unclear D gene. Germline CDR1 is SNHLY and CDR2 is FYNNEI. V gave up 4 bases and J gave up 0 bases, with 9 bases separating them. The length of the CDR3 is 14 residues.

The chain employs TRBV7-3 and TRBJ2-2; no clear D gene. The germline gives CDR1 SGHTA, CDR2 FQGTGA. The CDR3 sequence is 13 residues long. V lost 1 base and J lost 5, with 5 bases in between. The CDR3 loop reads CASSLSSTGELFF. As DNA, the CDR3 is TGTGCCAGCAGCTTAAGTAGTACCGGGGAGCTGTTTTTT.

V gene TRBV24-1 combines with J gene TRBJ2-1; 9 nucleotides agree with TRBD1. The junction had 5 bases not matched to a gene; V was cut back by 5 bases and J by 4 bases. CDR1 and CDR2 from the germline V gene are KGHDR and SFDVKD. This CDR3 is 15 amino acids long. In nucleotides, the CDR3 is TGTGCCACCAGTGGTGGGACAGGGAGGTACAATGAGCAGTTCTTC. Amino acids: CATSGGTGRYNEQFF.

Here the CDR3 DNA reads TGTGCCAGCAGTGAAAGGGACATTCTACGTTTGAACACTGAAGCTTTCTTT. Residues: CASSERDILRLNTEAFF. The rearrangement links TRBV2 to TRBJ1-1; possibly TRBD1 for D (6 bases). CDR1 is SNHLY, CDR2 FYNNEI, per germline. The CDR3 is 17 residues long. V was shortened by 2 bases and J by 0 bases, with 16 bases between the two germline ends.

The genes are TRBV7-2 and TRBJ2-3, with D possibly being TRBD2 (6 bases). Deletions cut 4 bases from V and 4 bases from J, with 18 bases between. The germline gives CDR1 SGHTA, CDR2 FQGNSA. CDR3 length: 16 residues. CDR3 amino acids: CASSWGLTGDPDTQYF. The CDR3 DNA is TGTGCCAGCAGCTGGGGACTTACGGGGGACCCAGATACGCAGTATTTT. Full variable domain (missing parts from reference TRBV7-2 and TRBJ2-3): GAGVSQSPSNKVTEKGKDVELRCDPISGHTALYWYRQSLGQGLEFLIYFQGNSAPDKSGLPSDRFSAERTGGSVSTLTIQRTQQEDSAVYLCASSWGLTGDPDTQYFGPGTRLTVL.

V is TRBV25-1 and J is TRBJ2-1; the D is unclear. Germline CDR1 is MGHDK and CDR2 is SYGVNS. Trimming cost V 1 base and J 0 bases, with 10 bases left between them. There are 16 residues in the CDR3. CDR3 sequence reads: CASSESYLSSYNEQFF. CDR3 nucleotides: TGTGCCAGCAGTGAATCCTACCTGAGCTCCTACAATGAGCAGTTCTTC.

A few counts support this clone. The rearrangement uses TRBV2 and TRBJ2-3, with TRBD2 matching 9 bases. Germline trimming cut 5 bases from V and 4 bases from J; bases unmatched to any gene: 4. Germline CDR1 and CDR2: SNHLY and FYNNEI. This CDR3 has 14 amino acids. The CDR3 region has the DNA TGTGCCAGCAGTCAGCGGGGGGTGGCAGATACGCAGTATTTT. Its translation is CASSQRGVADTQYF.

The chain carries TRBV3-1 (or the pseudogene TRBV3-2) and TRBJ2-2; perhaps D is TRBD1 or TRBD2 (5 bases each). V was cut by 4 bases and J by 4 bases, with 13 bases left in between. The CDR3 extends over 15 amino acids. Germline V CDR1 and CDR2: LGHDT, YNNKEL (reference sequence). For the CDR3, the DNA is TGTGCCAGCAGCCGGGACCCTACCCTCACCGGGGAGCTGTTTTTT. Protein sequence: CASSRDPTLTGELFF.

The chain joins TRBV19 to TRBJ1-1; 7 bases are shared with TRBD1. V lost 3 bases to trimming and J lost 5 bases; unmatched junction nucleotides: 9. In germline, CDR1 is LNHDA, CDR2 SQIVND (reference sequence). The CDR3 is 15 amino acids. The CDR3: CASSIGGGGGTEAFF. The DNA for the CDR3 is TGTGCCAGTAGTATTGGAGGGGGCGGCGGGACTGAAGCTTTCTTT.